The 18 T cell receptor beta chains below all came from one sample that was sequenced in a study of blood T cell repertoires in COVID-19. Assay: immunoSEQ multiplex PCR; the TCRdb copy retains only in-frame clones and omits some. Of about 250,000 clones in the sample, about 85% were seen once. The source material was peripheral blood. The receptors here all came from a woman aged 80 or over with acute or convalescent COVID-19.

The chain recombines TRBV18 with TRBJ2-2; 8 bases are shared with TRBD1. Germline V CDR1 and CDR2: KGHSH, LQKENI. V was pared by 4 bases and J by 4 bases, with 11 bases of the junction left unmatched. CDR3 size: 17 residues. In DNA form, the CDR3 reads TGTGCCAGCTCACTATCGACAGGGGAAGTACCCACCGGGGAGCTGTTTTTT. Protein product: CASSLSTGEVPTGELFF.

The chain links TRBV15 to TRBJ1-4; 11 bases agree with TRBD1. CDR1 is LNHNV and CDR2 is YYDKDF in the germline V gene (reference sequence). The CDR3 length is 15 residues. The J segment lost 5 bases and the V segment lost 3 bases, leaving 2 bases of the junction unmatched. The DNA for the CDR3 is TGTGCCACCAGCAGGTGGACAGGGGGCAATGAAAAACTGTTTTTT. Translation: CATSRWTGGNEKLFF.

J is TRBJ1-5 and V is TRBV6-5; 7 bases are a match to TRBD1. The CDR3 runs 15 residues. Trimming at V came to 6 bases and at J to 1 base, leaving 6 bases not matched to a gene. CDR1 and CDR2 from the germline V gene are MNHEY and SVGAGI. The CDR3 reads CASSPMDRSNQPQHF. CDR3 DNA: TGTGCCAGCAGCCCCATGGACAGGAGCAATCAGCCCCAGCATTTT.

The rearrangement joins TRBV18 to TRBJ2-2; possibly TRBD1 for D (6 bases). Trimming took 3 bases from V and 3 from J, leaving 11 bases between them. CDR1 is KGHSH, CDR2 LQKENI, per germline. This CDR3 has 15 residues. CDR3 DNA sequence: TGTGCCAGCTCACCTCGGGACATTTACACCGGGGAGCTGTTTTTT. It encodes CASSPRDIYTGELFF.

A single count supports this clone. Other DNA sequences in this specimen translate into the identical CDR3. This chain uses TRBV19 with TRBJ1-1; no clear D. The germline V gene encodes CDR1 LNHDA and CDR2 SQIVND (reference sequence). Trimming left V 3 bases short and J 1 base short, with 9 bases between. This CDR3 comprises 14 residues. The CDR3, as DNA: TGTGCCAGTAGTATCGGCCGAGGGAACACTGAAGCTTTCTTT. Translated: CASSIGRGNTEAFF.

The chain recombines TRBV5-1 with TRBJ1-6; a possible D gene is TRBD1 (5 bases). The CDR3 totals 15 residues. Germline CDR1 reads SGHRS; CDR2 reads YFSETQ. The ends were cut back, 3 bases at V and 8 bases at J, with 15 bases in the middle. The CDR3 bases are TGCGCCAGCAGCTCCGGGGGGGGTATGGATTCACCCCTCCACTTT. This gives the protein CASSSGGGMDSPLHF.

This chain connects TRBV7-9 to TRBJ1-5, with TRBD1 matching over 9 bases. V shed 5 bases, J shed 4 bases, and the junction held 6 bases outside the gene matches. Germline V gene lookup returns CDR1 SEHNR and CDR2 FQNEAQ (reference sequence). The CDR3 totals 15 residues. The CDR3 bases are TGTGCCAGCAGCCCCGGGACAGGGCCAAATCAGCCCCAGCATTTT. Its translation: CASSPGTGPNQPQHF.

The chain links TRBV5-1 to TRBJ2-7, with 14 bases fitting TRBD2. The V segment lost 3 bases and the J segment 0 bases; nucleotides outside the gene matches: 5. The length of the CDR3 is 17 residues. CDR1 is SGHRS, CDR2 YFSETQ, per germline. CDR3 nucleotides: TGCGCCAGCAGCTCCGACGGGACTAGCGGGAGCTCCTACGAGCAGTACTTC. Translated: CASSSDGTSGSSYEQYF. The whole variable domain, filled in from reference TRBV5-1 and TRBJ2-7, reads KAGVTQTPRYLIKTRGQQVTLSCSPISGHRSVSWYQQTPGQGLQFLFEYFSETQRNKGNFPGRFSGRQFSNSRSEMNVSTLELGDSALYLCASSSDGTSGSSYEQYFGPGTRLTVT.

The rearrangement links TRBV6-6 to TRBJ2-7; tentative D call: TRBD1 (6 bases). The CDR3 consists of 13 residues. CDR1 MNHNY and CDR2 SVGAGI come from the germline V gene (reference sequence). The ends were cut back, 5 bases at V and 3 bases at J, with 11 bases in the middle. The CDR3 here is CASSKGGFYEQYF. CDR3 nucleotide sequence: TGTGCCAGCAGTAAAGGGGGTTTCTACGAGCAGTACTTC.

V is TRBV7-2 and J is TRBJ2-1, with 7 bases aligning to TRBD2. Germline CDR1 SGHTA, CDR2 FQGNSA. Trimming took 3 bases from V and 3 from J; bases not matched to a gene: 5. This CDR3 spans 15 amino acids. CDR3 amino acids: CASSLGSGVYNEQFF. The CDR3 DNA sequence: TGTGCCAGCAGCTTGGGCAGCGGGGTCTACAATGAGCAGTTCTTC.

This sequence joins TRBV27 and TRBJ2-7; the D gene is possibly TRBD1 (5 bases). This CDR3 spans 14 amino acids. Looked up from germline, CDR1 is MNHEY and CDR2 is SMNVEV (reference sequence). The ends were cut back, 5 bases at V and 1 base at J, with 12 bases in the middle. In DNA form, the CDR3 reads TGTGCCAGCAGTCTAGGGGCCTTTTCCTACGAGCAGTACTTC. Amino acids: CASSLGAFSYEQYF.

This rearrangement joins TRBV14 to TRBJ2-3; 9 nucleotides line up with TRBD2. The CDR3 runs 17 residues. V shed 2 bases, J shed 3 bases, and the junction held 9 bases outside the gene matches. In germline, CDR1 is SGHDN, CDR2 FVKESK. CDR3 sequence (DNA): TGTGCCAGCAGCCAATTGCGAGGTAGCGGGAGTACAGATACGCAGTATTTT. It is translated as CASSQLRGSGSTDTQYF.

The rearrangement joins TRBV30 to TRBJ1-1, with 8 nucleotides matching TRBD1. Germline CDR1 and CDR2: GTSNPN and SVGIG (reference sequence). The CDR3 covers 17 residues. V was clipped by 4 bases and J by 4 bases; unmatched bases: 17. The CDR3, as DNA: TGTGCCTGGATGGCCGGGACAGGACAACGGCGCGGCACTGAAGCTTTCTTT. It specifies CAWMAGTGQRRGTEAFF.

The chain is built from TRBV12-3 or TRBV12-4 and TRBJ1-6; no firm D call. The CDR3 is 13 amino acids. The V end lost 2 bases, the J end lost 6 bases, and 5 bases lay between the germline ends. The CDR3 bases are TGTGCCAGCAGTTTATTTATTAATTCACCCCTCCACTTT. Residues: CASSLFINSPLHF.

This clone has ten or more counts. The chain recombines TRBV19 with TRBJ1-4; TRBD1 agrees at 10 bases. J lost 8 bases, V lost 7 bases, and 10 bases had no gene match. The CDR3 contains 15 residues. Looked up from germline, CDR1 is LNHDA and CDR2 is SQIVND (reference sequence). The CDR3 sequence is CASTSGQGGREKLFF. The CDR3, as DNA: TGTGCCAGTACGTCCGGACAGGGGGGAAGGGAAAAACTGTTTTTT.

The V gene is TRBV30, the J gene TRBJ1-4; possibly TRBD1 for D (6 bases). V was trimmed by 2 bases and J by 2 bases, leaving 12 bases between them. The germline V gene encodes CDR1 GTSNPN and CDR2 SVGIG (reference sequence). The CDR3 consists of 15 residues. CDR3 protein: CAWSKTGITNEKLFF. DNA for the CDR3: TGTGCCTGGAGTAAAACAGGGATTACTAATGAAAAACTGTTTTTT.

This clone occurred once. This chain connects TRBV6-5 to TRBJ2-4; 11 nucleotides line up with TRBD1. In germline, CDR1 is MNHEY, CDR2 SVGAGI. V shed 6 bases and J 8 bases; nucleotides not matched to a gene: 6. This CDR3 contains 14 residues. The CDR3 spells CASSLGQGVYIQYF. CDR3 nucleotide sequence: TGTGCCAGCAGCTTGGGACAGGGGGTGTACATTCAGTACTTC.

This chain connects TRBV12-3 or TRBV12-4 to TRBJ2-1; D call uncertain. V was shortened by 4 bases and J by 10 bases, with 8 bases between the two germline ends. This CDR3 spans 11 amino acids. The CDR3 DNA is TGTGCCAGCAGTTCTTGGCGGGAGCAGTTCTTC. Residues: CASSSWREQFF.